This T cell receptor (beta chain) was recorded in a study of control samples from healthy donors and cancer patients. This clone has a handful of counts. This table comes from immunoSEQ multiplex PCR, and its TCRdb copy is limited to in-frame clones, with some not included. The sample records around 71,000 clones, 90% being singletons. This clonotype was obtained from a woman aged 45-60 years with colorectal cancer. Sequenced: PBMCs.

Written as DNA, the CDR3 is TGTGCCAGCAGTCTTTATTTCAGACAGGGGTCGGGTGTAACCGGGGAGCTGTTTTTT. This sequence encodes CASSLYFRQGSGVTGELFF. The J gene is TRBJ2-2, the V gene TRBV11-2; TRBD1 agrees at 8 bases. CDR1 and CDR2 (germline): SGHAT, FQNNGV. This CDR3 has 19 residues. J gave up 5 bases and V 6 bases, and 20 bases lay outside the gene matches.